These 26 T cell receptor beta chains came from one sample sequenced in a study of blood T cells in healthy people across ages. Then a second PCR, running roughly 7 to 11 cycles, was carried out with a sample-barcoded 5' primer and a J-beta primer mix. MiXCR was run by TCRdb on the 5' RACE reads, yielding one entry per CDR3 protein. Among some 930,000 distinct CDR3 sequences listed, under 35% were seen once. The same data also went into a second study, on T cells of mothers and their children.

Sequencing was performed on blood. These receptors were taken from a woman in her thirties or forties in good health.

There are a few counts of this clonotype. This chain connects TRBV20-1 to TRBJ2-7; 7 bases fit TRBD1. V lost 5 bases and J lost 5; bases outside the gene matches: 12. The CDR3 consists of 14 residues. Germline CDR1 DFQATT, CDR2 SNEGSKA (reference sequence). The CDR3 DNA sequence: TGCAGTGCTCCCAAGGGCAGGGGGATTGACGAGCAGTACTTC. Amino acid sequence: CSAPKGRGIDEQYF.

CDR3 sequence (DNA): TGTGCCAGCAGGTGCAGAGACAGGGTCAACGGCTACACCTTC. Protein: CASRCRDRVNGYTF. The rearrangement uses TRBV6-6 and TRBJ1-2, with 7 bases that match TRBD1. V was pared by 6 bases and J by 8 bases, with 12 bases of the junction left unmatched. The germline CDR1 and CDR2 sequences are MNHNY and SVGAGI (reference sequence). CDR3 length equals 14 residues.

The chain couples TRBV6-5 to TRBJ2-7, with D perhaps matching TRBD1 (6 bases). In germline, CDR1 is MNHEY, CDR2 SVGAGI. The V and J ends lost 6 bases and 7 bases respectively, with 22 bases between them. CDR3 length equals 15 residues. The CDR3 DNA reads TGTGCCAGCAGCTTCCTCAGGGGACCGACCAATGAGCAGTACTTC. Protein sequence: CASSFLRGPTNEQYF.

This chain connects TRBV18 to TRBJ1-1; possibly TRBD1 for D (6 bases). The V end was cut by 4 bases, the J end by 5 bases, with 17 bases between. CDR1 and CDR2 (germline): KGHSH, LQKENI. This CDR3 spans 15 amino acids. The CDR3 DNA sequence: TGTGCCAGCTCACGCGTACAGGGAACGGGTACTGAAGCTTTCTTT. Protein: CASSRVQGTGTEAFF.

This chain links TRBV14 with TRBJ1-1; TRBD1 is a possible D gene (5 bases). From germline, CDR1 is SGHDN and CDR2 FVKESK. The CDR3 runs 14 residues. The ends were cut back, 4 bases at V and 12 bases at J, with 21 bases in the middle. DNA for the CDR3: TGTGCCAGCAGCCGAACCGGGACCCAAGACTCGACTTTCTTT. Translation: CASSRTGTQDSTFF.

This clonotype was seen only a few times. The V call is TRBV12-3 or TRBV12-4, the J call TRBJ2-5; 8 bases align to TRBD2. CDR3 size: 15 residues. V lost 4 bases and J lost 5; bases outside the gene matches: 9. In DNA, the CDR3 is TGTGCCAGCAGTTCAGGTAGCGGGGATGGTGAGACCCAGTACTTC. Translation: CASSSGSGDGETQYF.

In this sample, this clonotype turned up a few times. This sequence joins TRBV7-2 and TRBJ2-1; perhaps TRBD1 as D (5 bases). The germline V and J ends were trimmed by 7 bases and 7 bases, with 17 bases remaining between them. There are 14 residues in the CDR3. Germline-derived CDR1 and CDR2 are SGHTA and FQGNSA. DNA of the CDR3: TGTGCCAGCACTAAAGGGCAGGGTTGGAATGAGCAGTTCTTC. Its translation: CASTKGQGWNEQFF.

This chain connects TRBV3-1 to TRBJ2-2; possibly TRBD2 for D (5 bases). The V gene's germline CDR1 is LGHDT and CDR2 YNNKEL (reference sequence). The CDR3 consists of 17 residues. V lost 0 bases to trimming and J lost 1 base, with 12 bases between them. The CDR3 nucleotides are TGTGCCAGCAGCCAAGATGAGGGCGCAGGGAACACCGGGGAGCTGTTTTTT. This translates into CASSQDEGAGNTGELFF.

This clonotype is a singleton in its sample. The junction departs from germline at one end; a sequencing error may be responsible. This chain links TRBV5-1 with TRBJ2-4; D perhaps matches TRBD1 (8 bases). Germline loops: CDR1 SGHRS, CDR2 YFSETQ. The CDR3 spans 16 residues. CDR3 residues: CASSFATGGVDDIQDF. CDR3 DNA sequence: TGCGCCAGCAGCTTTGCAACAGGGGGGGTCGATGACATTCAGGACTTC. Full variable domain (outside the CDR3, taken from reference TRBV5-1 and TRBJ2-4): KAGVTQTPRYLIKTRGQQVTLSCSPISGHRSVSWYQQTPGQGLQFLFEYFSETQRNKGNFPGRFSGRQFSNSRSEMNVSTLELGDSALYLCASSFATGGVDDIQDFGAGTRLSVL.

To note about this clonotype: A much larger clone sits a single nucleotide away, making a read error possible. The J gene is TRBJ2-7, the V gene TRBV11-2; unclear D gene. Germline V gene lookup returns CDR1 SGHAT and CDR2 FQNNGV. The germline V and J ends were trimmed by 7 bases and 2 bases, with 12 bases remaining between them. The CDR3 has 13 amino acids. The CDR3 protein is CASNIRTAYEQYF. CDR3 DNA sequence: TGTGCCAGCAACATAAGAACCGCCTACGAGCAGTACTTC.

About this clonotype itself: Possible read error: a much larger clone is one base away. The chain couples TRBV28 to TRBJ2-1; TRBD2 agrees at 12 bases. The CDR3 runs 14 residues. Germline V lookup: CDR1 MDHEN, CDR2 SYDVKM. The CDR3 coding sequence is TGTGCCAGCAGTACTAGCGGGGGGATGAATGGGCAGTTCTTC. Protein product: CASSTSGGMNGQFF.

The chain recombines TRBV6-2 or TRBV6-3 with TRBJ1-2; 8 nucleotides line up with TRBD1. V lost 5 bases, J lost 4 bases, and 9 bases stayed unmatched. CDR3 size: 15 residues. Germline V lookup: CDR1 MNHEY, CDR2 SVGEGT. CDR3 loop: CASSKGQALPYGYTF. CDR3 coding DNA: TGTGCCAGCAGTAAGGGACAGGCTCTACCCTATGGCTACACCTTC.

This clonotype was counted at least ten times. The chain is built from TRBV7-2 and TRBJ2-1, with 7 bases identical to TRBD2. After removal of 5 bases from V and 2 bases from J, the junction contained 12 bases not matched to a gene. This CDR3 is built from 17 residues. Looked up from germline, CDR1 is SGHTA and CDR2 is FQGNSA. CDR3 DNA sequence: TGTGCCAGCAGCCCCTCGGGGGGTAGTGGGGCCTACAATGAGCAGTTCTTC. Residues: CASSPSGGSGAYNEQFF.

The chain is built from TRBV2 and TRBJ2-1; D gene uncertain. Trimming removed 6 bases from V and 4 bases from J, with 13 bases in between. CDR1 and CDR2 from the germline V gene are SNHLY and FYNNEI. This CDR3 has 14 residues. Here the CDR3 reads CASRSGPLYNEQFF. For the CDR3, the DNA is TGTGCCAGCAGATCCGGGCCTCTTTACAATGAGCAGTTCTTC. Variable domain in full (rest from reference TRBV2 and TRBJ2-1): EPEVTQTPSHQVTQMGQEVILRCVPISNHLYFYWYRQILGQKVEFLVSFYNNEISEKSEIFDDQFSVERPDGSNFTLKIRSTKLEDSAMYFCASRSGPLYNEQFFGPGTRLTVL.

Ten or more counts support this clonotype. The V call is TRBV20-1, the J call TRBJ2-1, with 10 bases aligning to TRBD2. The V segment lost 4 bases and the J segment 0 bases; nucleotides outside the gene matches: 6. Germline V gives CDR1 DFQATT, CDR2 SNEGSKA (reference sequence). There are 16 residues in the CDR3. The CDR3 DNA follows: TGCAGTGCTATACATAGCGGGGGGAGCTCCTACAATGAGCAGTTCTTC. Translated, it gives CSAIHSGGSSYNEQFF.

This clonotype was seen more than once but under ten times. The CDR3 DNA reads as TGTGCCAGCAGCCAACCCACAGGGATTGCCTACGAGCAGTACTTC. Encoded protein: CASSQPTGIAYEQYF. The V and J genes are TRBV3-1 and TRBJ2-7; weak D call: TRBD1 (6 bases). The germline gives CDR1 LGHDT, CDR2 YNNKEL (reference sequence). This CDR3 has 15 amino acids. Trimming stripped 2 bases from V and 2 bases from J, with 13 bases between.

This clonotype appeared many times. This sequence joins TRBV20-1 and TRBJ2-5; D remains unclear. Trimming removed 3 bases from V and 3 bases from J, with 11 bases in between. The CDR3 has 13 amino acids. In germline, CDR1 is DFQATT, CDR2 SNEGSKA (reference sequence). The CDR3 DNA reads TGCAGTGCTAGGTTTCTAAGGGAAGAGACCCAGTACTTC. Protein product: CSARFLREETQYF.

V is TRBV15 and J is TRBJ2-7; D might be TRBD1 (6 bases). Germline lookup yields CDR1 LNHNV and CDR2 YYDKDF (reference sequence). CDR3 size: 15 residues. V gave up 8 bases and J gave up 2 bases, with 19 bases separating them. The CDR3 sequence: CATGKRTAGPYEQYF. The CDR3 bases are TGTGCCACCGGGAAGAGGACAGCTGGTCCCTACGAGCAGTACTTC.

In this sample, this clonotype turned up many times. The chain uses TRBV11-2 and TRBJ2-3; 8 bases align to TRBD2. V shed 0 bases and J 2 bases; nucleotides not matched to a gene: 7. The germline CDR1 and CDR2 sequences are SGHAT and FQNNGV. The CDR3 totals 17 residues. DNA of the CDR3: TGTGCCAGCAGCTTAGATATCGCGGGGGGAGACACAGATACGCAGTATTTT. Its protein is CASSLDIAGGDTDTQYF. The entire variable domain, with the rest obtained from reference TRBV11-2 and TRBJ2-3, is as follows: EAGVAQSPRYKIIEKRQSVAFWCNPISGHATLYWYQQILGQGPKLLIQFQNNGVVDDSQLPKDRFSAERLKGVDSTLKIQPAKLEDSAVYLCASSLDIAGGDTDTQYFGPGTRLTVL.

This clonotype came up many times. This chain links TRBV11-2 with TRBJ1-2, with D hard to call. This CDR3 spans 15 amino acids. The V gene's germline CDR1 is SGHAT and CDR2 FQNNGV. Trimming took 1 base from V and 2 from J, leaving 11 bases between them. CDR3 sequence: CASSLAVVGNYGYTF. CDR3 bases: TGTGCCAGCAGCTTAGCGGTGGTCGGGAACTATGGCTACACCTTC.

A word on this clonotype: With a much larger clone just one base away, this may be a read error. The V gene is TRBV28, the J gene TRBJ2-5; 11 bases match TRBD1. This CDR3 spans 15 amino acids. CDR1 and CDR2 from the germline V gene are MDHEN and SYDVKM. CDR3 coding DNA: TGTGCCGGCAGTCCGGGACAGGGGGGGAAAGAGACCCAGTACTTC. It yields the protein CAGSPGQGGKETQYF. The entire variable domain, with the rest obtained from reference TRBV28 and TRBJ2-5, is as follows: DVKVTQSSRYLVKRTGEKVFLECVQDMDHENMFWYRQDPGLGLRLIYFSYDVKMKEKGDIPEGYSVSREKKERFSLILESASTNQTSMYLCAGSPGQGGKETQYFGPGTRLLVL.

DNA for the CDR3: TGTGCCAGCAGCGTAAAAGCGGGGGGGCCGCATGAGCAGTTCTTC. The encoded protein is CASSVKAGGPHEQFF. The gene calls are TRBV9 and TRBJ2-1; 10 nucleotides line up with TRBD2. CDR3 length: 15 residues. Germline trimming cut 1 base from V and 8 bases from J; bases unmatched to any gene: 6. CDR1 is SGDLS, CDR2 YYNGEE, per germline.

This chain links TRBV12-3 or TRBV12-4 with TRBJ2-3; TRBD1 matches 9 bases. Trimming cost V 4 bases and J 2 bases; bases outside gene matches: 7. This CDR3 spans 16 amino acids. CDR3 in DNA: TGTGCCAGCAGTTCATACGTACAGGGGGCCACAGATACGCAGTATTTT. This gives the protein CASSSYVQGATDTQYF.

This clonotype has just a few counts. This chain links TRBV29-1 with TRBJ2-2; 7 bases are a match to TRBD2. Germline V gene lookup returns CDR1 SQVTM and CDR2 ANQGSEA. V was clipped by 8 bases and J by 4 bases; unmatched bases: 10. This CDR3 is 14 amino acids long. CDR3 in DNA: TGCAGCTGCCTGGGGGGGGTTCCCACCGGGGAGCTGTTTTTT. As protein: CSCLGGVPTGELFF.

This clonotype was seen a handful of times. V and J are TRBV27 and TRBJ1-1, with 8 bases identical to TRBD1. This CDR3 has 15 residues. The trim removed 5 bases at V and 5 bases at J, leaving 10 bases unmatched. CDR1 and CDR2 from the germline V gene are MNHEY and SMNVEV (reference sequence). The chain's CDR3 is CASSVGQGRVTEAFF. CDR3 in DNA: TGTGCCAGCAGTGTCGGACAGGGCCGGGTAACTGAAGCTTTCTTT.

A word on this clonotype: This may be a read error, as it is one base from a much larger clone. The chain combines TRBV5-1 with TRBJ2-7; TRBD1 matches at 8 bases. CDR3 length: 17 residues. The V segment lost 0 bases and the J segment 4 bases; nucleotides outside the gene matches: 12. Germline V gene data show CDR1 as SGHRS and CDR2 as YFSETQ. CDR3 in amino acids: CASSLGVGEDREYEQYF. Here the CDR3 DNA reads TGCGCCAGCAGCTTGGGTGTAGGTGAGGACAGGGAGTACGAGCAGTACTTC.